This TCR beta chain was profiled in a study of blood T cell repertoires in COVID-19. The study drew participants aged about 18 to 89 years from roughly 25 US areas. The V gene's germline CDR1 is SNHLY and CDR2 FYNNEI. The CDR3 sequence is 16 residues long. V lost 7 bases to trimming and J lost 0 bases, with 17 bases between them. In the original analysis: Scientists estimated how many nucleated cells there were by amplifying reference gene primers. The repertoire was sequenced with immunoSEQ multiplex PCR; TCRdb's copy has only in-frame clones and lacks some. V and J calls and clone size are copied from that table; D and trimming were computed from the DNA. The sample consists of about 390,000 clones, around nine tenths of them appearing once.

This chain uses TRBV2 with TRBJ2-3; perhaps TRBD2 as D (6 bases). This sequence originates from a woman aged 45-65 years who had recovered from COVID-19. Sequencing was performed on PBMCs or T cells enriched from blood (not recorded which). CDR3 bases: TGTGCCAGCAAGACCGCGGGAAGTACTAGCACAGATACGCAGTATTTT. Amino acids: CASKTAGSTSTDTQYF.